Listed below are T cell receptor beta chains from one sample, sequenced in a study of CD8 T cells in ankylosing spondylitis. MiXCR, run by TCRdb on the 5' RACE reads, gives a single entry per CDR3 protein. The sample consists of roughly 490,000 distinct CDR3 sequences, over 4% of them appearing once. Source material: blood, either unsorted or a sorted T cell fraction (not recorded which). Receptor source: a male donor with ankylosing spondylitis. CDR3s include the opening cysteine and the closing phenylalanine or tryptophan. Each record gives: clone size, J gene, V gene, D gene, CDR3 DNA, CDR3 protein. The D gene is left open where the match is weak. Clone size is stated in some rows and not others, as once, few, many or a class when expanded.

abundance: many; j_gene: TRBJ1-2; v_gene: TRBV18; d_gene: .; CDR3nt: TGTGCCAGCTCACTCCCCGGGGGGCTCTACGGCTACACCTTC; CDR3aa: CASSLPGGLYGYTF
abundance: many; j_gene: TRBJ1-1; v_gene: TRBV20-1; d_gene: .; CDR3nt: TGCAGTGCCATGGACAGACTGAACACTGAAGCTTTCTTT; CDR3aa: CSAMDRLNTEAFF
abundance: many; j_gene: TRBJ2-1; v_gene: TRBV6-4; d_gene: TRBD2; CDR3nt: TGTGCCAGCAGTGCGGCCGGGACTAGCGGGAGTAGGGGCTCCTACAATGAGCAGTTCTTC; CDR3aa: CASSAAGTSGSRGSYNEQFF
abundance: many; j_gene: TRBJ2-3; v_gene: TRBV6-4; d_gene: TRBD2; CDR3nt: TGTGCCAGCAGTGACTCTACTAGCGGGAGCACAGATACGCAGTATTTT; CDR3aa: CASSDSTSGSTDTQYF
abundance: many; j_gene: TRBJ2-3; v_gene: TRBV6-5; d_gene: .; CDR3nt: TGTGCCAGCAGTTTCGCACAGGACGGAGGGACAGATACGCAGTATTTT; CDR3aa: CASSFAQDGGTDTQYF
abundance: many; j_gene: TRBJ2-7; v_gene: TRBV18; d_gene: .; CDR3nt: TGTGCCAGCTCACCACCGGACTCCTCCTACGAGCAGTACTTC; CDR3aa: CASSPPDSSYEQYF
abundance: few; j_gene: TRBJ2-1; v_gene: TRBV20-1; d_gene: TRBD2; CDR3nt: TGCAGTGCTAGAGATAGCGGGAACTACAATGAGCAGTTCTTC; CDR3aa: CSARDSGNYNEQFF
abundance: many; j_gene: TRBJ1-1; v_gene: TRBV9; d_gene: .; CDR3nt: TGTGCCAGCAGCGTAGGTGGGGCAGGGAACACTGAAGCTTTCTTT; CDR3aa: CASSVGGAGNTEAFF
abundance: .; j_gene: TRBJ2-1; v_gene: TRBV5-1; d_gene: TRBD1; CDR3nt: TGCGCCAGCAGCGGACAGGCCTACAATGAGCAGTTCTTC; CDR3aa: CASSGQAYNEQFF
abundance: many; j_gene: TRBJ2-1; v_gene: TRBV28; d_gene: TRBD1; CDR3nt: TGTGCCAGCAGTGGGACAGCAAACAATGAGCAGTTCTTC; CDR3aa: CASSGTANNEQFF
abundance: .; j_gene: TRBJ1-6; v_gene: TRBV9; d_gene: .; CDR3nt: TGTGCCAGCGGGGTAGAGTCACCCCTCCACTTT; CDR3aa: CASGVESPLHF
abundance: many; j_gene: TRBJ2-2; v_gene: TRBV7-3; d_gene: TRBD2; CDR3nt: TGTGCCAGCAGCTTAATTCAGGGAGGGACCGGGGAGCTGTTTTTT; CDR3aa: CASSLIQGGTGELFF
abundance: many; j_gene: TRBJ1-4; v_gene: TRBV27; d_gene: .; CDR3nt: TGTGCCAGCAGCACGACAACGAGAGGGAAACTGTTTTTT; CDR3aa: CASSTTTRGKLFF
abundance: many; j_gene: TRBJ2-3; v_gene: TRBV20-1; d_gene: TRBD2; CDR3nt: TGCAGTGCTGTGAGCGGGGGCAACACAGATACGCAGTATTTT; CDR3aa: CSAVSGGNTDTQYF
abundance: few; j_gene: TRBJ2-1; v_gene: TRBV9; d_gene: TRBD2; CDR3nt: TGTGCCAGCAGCGTTAGCGGGGGGGACGTCATTGAGCAGTTCTTC; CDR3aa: CASSVSGGDVIEQFF
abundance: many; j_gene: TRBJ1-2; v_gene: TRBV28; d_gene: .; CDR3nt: TGTGCCAGCAGTCTCAGACACTATGGCTACACCTTC; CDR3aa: CASSLRHYGYTF
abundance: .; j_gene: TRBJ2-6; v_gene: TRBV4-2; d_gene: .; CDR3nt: TGTGCCAGCAGCCAAGCCGGCGGAGGAGTTGCCGGGGCCAACGTCCTGACTTTC; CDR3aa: CASSQAGGGVAGANVLTF
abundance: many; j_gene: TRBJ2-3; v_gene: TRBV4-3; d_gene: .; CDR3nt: TGCGCCAGCAGCCAAGGCCCGGGCCCAGATACGCAGTATTTT; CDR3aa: CASSQGPGPDTQYF
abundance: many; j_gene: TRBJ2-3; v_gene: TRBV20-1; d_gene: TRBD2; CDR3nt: TGCAGTGCCCCAGCTCACGGGGGGTTAAGGGATACGCAGTATTTT; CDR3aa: CSAPAHGGLRDTQYF
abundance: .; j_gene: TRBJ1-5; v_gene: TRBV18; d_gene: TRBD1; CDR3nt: TGTGCCAGCTCACCCTCCCGGGACAGGGGAAAGCCCCAGCATTTT; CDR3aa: CASSPSRDRGKPQHF
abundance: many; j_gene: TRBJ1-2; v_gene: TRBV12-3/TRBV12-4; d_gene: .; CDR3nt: TGTGCCAGCAGTCAAGATTATGGCTACACCTTC; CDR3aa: CASSQDYGYTF
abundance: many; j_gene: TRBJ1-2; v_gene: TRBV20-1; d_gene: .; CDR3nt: TGCAGTGCTTTAACTCGGACAGACTATGGCTACACCTTC; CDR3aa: CSALTRTDYGYTF
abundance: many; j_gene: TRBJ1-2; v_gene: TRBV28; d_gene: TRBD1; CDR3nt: TGTGCCAGCACCCTGAGCAGGGGGCGAGGCTACACCTTC; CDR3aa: CASTLSRGRGYTF
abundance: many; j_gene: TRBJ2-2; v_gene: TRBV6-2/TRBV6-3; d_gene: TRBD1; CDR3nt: TGTGCCAGCAGAGTATCAGGGGGCACCGGGGAGCTGTTTTTT; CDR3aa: CASRVSGGTGELFF
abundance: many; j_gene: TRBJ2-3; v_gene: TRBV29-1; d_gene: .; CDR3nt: TGCAGCGTTGACGGCTTCGCCACAGATACGCAGTATTTT; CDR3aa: CSVDGFATDTQYF
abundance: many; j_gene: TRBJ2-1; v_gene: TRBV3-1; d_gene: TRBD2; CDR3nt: TGTGCCAGCAGCCAATATGGACTAGCGGCCCTTAAAAACAATGAGCAGTTCTTC; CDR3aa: CASSQYGLAALKNNEQFF